This TCR beta chain was sequenced for a study of CD8+CD57+ T cells in acquired aplastic anemia. On the study more broadly: Mean yield of DNA from sorted CD4+ and CD8+ cells was approximately 3 ug. General study results and limits: Overlap between patients and controls comprised 25 to 30 CD8+ CDR3 sequences. Patients did not significantly differ from controls in CD8+ Simpson's diversity.

The TCR beta profiling, which covered VDJ combination and CDR3 sequence, was carried out using genomic DNA as the template. TCRdb re-called the reads with MiXCR, one entry per CDR3 protein. Of just over 150,000 distinct CDR3 sequences listed, 40% to 50% were seen once; the top ten hold 25% to 40%. This clonotype came up many times. Its antigen remains unknown. Whoever was chosen for sequencing had shown CD8+CD57+ cell expansion by flow cytometry. The cohort consisted entirely of patients having severe acquired aplastic anemia. This TCR was sampled from a human donor with aplastic anemia. Input material: sorted CD4+, CD8+, or CD8+CD57+ T cells (not recorded which) from PBMCs.

The CDR3 protein is CASSHPPPGGMRATDTQYF. The CDR3 DNA follows: TGCGCCAGCAGCCACCCCCCTCCGGGAGGTATGAGGGCCACAGATACGCAGTATTTT. The rearrangement links TRBV4-1 to TRBJ2-3; 7 positions match TRBD2. The V gene's germline CDR1 is MGHRA and CDR2 YSYEKL. This CDR3 region has 19 residues. With 3 bases clipped from V and 2 bases from J, the junction kept 17 bases outside the gene matches.